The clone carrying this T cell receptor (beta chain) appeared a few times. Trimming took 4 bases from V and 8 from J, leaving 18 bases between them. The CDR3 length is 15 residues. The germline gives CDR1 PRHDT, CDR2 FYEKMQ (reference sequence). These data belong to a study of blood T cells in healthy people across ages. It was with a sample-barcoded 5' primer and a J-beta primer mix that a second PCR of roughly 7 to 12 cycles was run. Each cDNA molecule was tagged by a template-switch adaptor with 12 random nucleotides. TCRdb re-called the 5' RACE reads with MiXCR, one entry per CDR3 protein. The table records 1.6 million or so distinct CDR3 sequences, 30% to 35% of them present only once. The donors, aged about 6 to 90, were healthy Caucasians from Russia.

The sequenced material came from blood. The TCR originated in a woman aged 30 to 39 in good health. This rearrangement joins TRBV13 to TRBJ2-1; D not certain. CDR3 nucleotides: TGTGCCAGCAGCTCCCCCCTCCGGAGAGACTATGAGCAGTTCTTC. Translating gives CASSSPLRRDYEQFF.